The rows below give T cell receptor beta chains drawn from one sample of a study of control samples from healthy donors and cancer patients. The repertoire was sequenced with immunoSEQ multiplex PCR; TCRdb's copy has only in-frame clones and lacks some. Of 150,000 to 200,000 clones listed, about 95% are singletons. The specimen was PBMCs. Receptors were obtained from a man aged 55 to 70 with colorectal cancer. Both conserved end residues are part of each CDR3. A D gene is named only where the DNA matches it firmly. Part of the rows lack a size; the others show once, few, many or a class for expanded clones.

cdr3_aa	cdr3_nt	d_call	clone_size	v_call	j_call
CSVDSGALGYGYTF	TGCAGCGTTGATTCTGGGGCGCTTGGTTATGGCTACACCTTC	.	.	TRBV29-1	TRBJ1-2
CASSPGRQDRVDQPQHF	TGTGCCAGCAGCCCCGGGAGACAGGACCGGGTCGATCAGCCCCAGCATTTT	.	.	TRBV27	TRBJ1-5
CASLRGGQETQYF	TGTGCCAGTCTTCGGGGGGGACAAGAGACCCAGTACTTC	TRBD2	.	TRBV12-3/TRBV12-4	TRBJ2-5
CASSPGTGDEKLFF	TGTGCCAGCAGCCCCGGGACAGGGGACGAAAAACTGTTTTTT	TRBD1	.	TRBV6-5	TRBJ1-4
CASSGGDRSSYEQYF	TGTGCCAGCAGTGGGGGGGACAGGAGCTCCTACGAGCAGTACTTC	TRBD1	once	TRBV25-1	TRBJ2-7
CASAIAGRGTDTQYF	TGCGCCAGTGCCATAGCGGGGCGTGGCACAGATACGCAGTATTTT	TRBD2	.	TRBV5-1	TRBJ2-3
CASMGSLGHEQYF	TGTGCCAGCATGGGCTCCCTGGGTCACGAGCAGTACTTC	.	few	TRBV27	TRBJ2-7
CASSYPMGPQHF	TGTGCCAGCAGTTACCCCATGGGGCCCCAGCATTTT	.	.	TRBV6-2/TRBV6-3	TRBJ1-5
CASSSGRNTDTQYF	TGTGCCAGCAGCTCGGGCAGAAACACAGATACGCAGTATTTT	.	.	TRBV5-6	TRBJ2-3
CASSPRQGRQETQYF	TGTGCCAGCAGCCCACGACAGGGGAGGCAAGAGACCCAGTACTTC	TRBD1	.	TRBV7-2	TRBJ2-5
CASSEEMTRTQYF	TGTGCCAGCAGTGAAGAGATGACTAGAACGCAGTATTTT	.	.	TRBV6-1	TRBJ2-3